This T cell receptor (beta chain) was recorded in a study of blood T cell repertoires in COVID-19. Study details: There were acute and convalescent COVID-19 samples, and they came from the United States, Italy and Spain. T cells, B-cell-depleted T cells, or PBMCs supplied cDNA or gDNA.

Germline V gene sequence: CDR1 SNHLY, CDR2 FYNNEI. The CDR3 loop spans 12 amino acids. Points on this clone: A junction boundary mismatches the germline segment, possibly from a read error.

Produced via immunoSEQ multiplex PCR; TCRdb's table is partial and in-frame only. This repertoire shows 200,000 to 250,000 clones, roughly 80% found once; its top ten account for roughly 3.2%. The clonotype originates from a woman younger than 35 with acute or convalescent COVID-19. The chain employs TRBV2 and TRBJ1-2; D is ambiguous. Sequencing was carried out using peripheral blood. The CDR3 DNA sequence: TGCGCGGTTGATCCGGCCCCTGATGGCTACACCTTC. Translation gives CAVDPAPDGYTF.